Following are 7 T cell receptor beta chains from one sample sequenced in a study of beta chain features in type 1 diabetes. As every portion of the isolated RNA was reverse transcribed, the sequencing read expressed TCRB transcripts. The protocol was immunoSEQ multiplex PCR, while the TCRdb copy is restricted to in-frame clones and leaves out a portion. The table lists roughly 450,000 clones, roughly 14% of them singletons. Source material: naive CD4+ T cells from blood. These receptors originate from a man under 40 in good health.

This clone was seen a handful of times. CDR3 residues: CASSSKGTSGGATDTQYF. The DNA of the CDR3 is TGTGCCAGCAGCTCGAAAGGGACTAGCGGGGGGGCTACAGATACGCAGTATTTT. V gene TRBV5-4 combines with J gene TRBJ2-3, with 16 nucleotides matching TRBD2. The CDR3 covers 18 residues. V gave up 3 bases and J gave up 3 bases; unmatched junction bases: 7. Germline CDR1 reads SGHNT; CDR2 reads YYREEE (reference sequence).

In its sample, this clone was seen a few times. The V gene is TRBV6-5, the J gene TRBJ2-1, with 8 bases identical to TRBD2. This CDR3 is built from 15 residues. After removal of 6 bases from V and 10 bases from J, the junction contained 14 bases not matched to a gene. Germline V gives CDR1 MNHEY, CDR2 SVGAGI. In DNA, the CDR3 is TGTGCCAGCAGCATCGGGGGGGCACAACTACGGGAGCAGTTCTTC. Protein sequence: CASSIGGAQLREQFF.

This clone was detected only a few times. This sequence joins TRBV4-3 and TRBJ2-1; TRBD1 matches 8 bases. Germline V gives CDR1 LGHNA, CDR2 YSLEER. Unmatched junction bases numbered 7, after V lost 5 bases and J lost 4 bases. The CDR3 runs to 15 residues. The CDR3 region has the DNA TGCGCCAGCAGCGTCCGGACAGGGTGGTACAATGAGCAGTTCTTC. It specifies CASSVRTGWYNEQFF.

DNA of the CDR3: TGTGCCAGCAGTTCCGCAAATCGGGAAGGGGAGCAGTTCTTC. Translated, it gives CASSSANREGEQFF. The genes are TRBV25-1 and TRBJ2-1; maybe TRBD2 (5 bases). CDR3 size: 14 residues. Germline V gene data show CDR1 as MGHDK and CDR2 as SYGVNS. V was trimmed by 5 bases and J by 10 bases, leaving 18 bases between them.

To note about this clone: Distinct nucleotide sequences in the sample also encode this CDR3. The V gene is TRBV9, the J gene TRBJ1-2; D remains ambiguous. CDR1 SGDLS and CDR2 YYNGEE come from the germline V gene. Deletions cut 2 bases from V and 3 bases from J, with 8 bases between. The CDR3 loop spans 13 amino acids. The CDR3 nucleotides are TGTGCCAGCAGCGTTGGAGGTGACTATGGCTACACCTTC. Translated: CASSVGGDYGYTF. Using reference TRBV9 and TRBJ1-2 for the parts outside the CDR3, the full variable domain is DSGVTQTPKHLITATGQRVTLRCSPRSGDLSVYWYQQSLDQGLQFLIQYYNGEERAKGNILERFSAQQFPDLHSELNLSSLELGDSALYFCASSVGGDYGYTFGSGTRLTVV.

This chain connects TRBV25-1 to TRBJ2-3; D might be TRBD1 or TRBD2, each matching 6 bases. The germline CDR1 and CDR2 sequences are MGHDK and SYGVNS. V lost 0 bases and J lost 1, with 14 bases in between. This CDR3 is built from 17 residues. This chain's CDR3 is CASSEYSFRGGTDTQYF. Written as DNA, the CDR3 is TGTGCCAGCAGTGAATATAGCTTTAGGGGGGGCACAGATACGCAGTATTTT.

This clone has more than one count but fewer than ten. This chain links TRBV7-2 with TRBJ2-3; either TRBD1 or TRBD2 may supply D (5 bases each). This CDR3 has 14 amino acids. The V gene's germline CDR1 is SGHTA and CDR2 FQGNSA. V was trimmed by 3 bases and J by 6 bases, leaving 13 bases between them. The CDR3 DNA reads TGTGCCAGCAGCTTCCGGGGAAAGGGGGATACGCAGTATTTT. This translates into CASSFRGKGDTQYF.